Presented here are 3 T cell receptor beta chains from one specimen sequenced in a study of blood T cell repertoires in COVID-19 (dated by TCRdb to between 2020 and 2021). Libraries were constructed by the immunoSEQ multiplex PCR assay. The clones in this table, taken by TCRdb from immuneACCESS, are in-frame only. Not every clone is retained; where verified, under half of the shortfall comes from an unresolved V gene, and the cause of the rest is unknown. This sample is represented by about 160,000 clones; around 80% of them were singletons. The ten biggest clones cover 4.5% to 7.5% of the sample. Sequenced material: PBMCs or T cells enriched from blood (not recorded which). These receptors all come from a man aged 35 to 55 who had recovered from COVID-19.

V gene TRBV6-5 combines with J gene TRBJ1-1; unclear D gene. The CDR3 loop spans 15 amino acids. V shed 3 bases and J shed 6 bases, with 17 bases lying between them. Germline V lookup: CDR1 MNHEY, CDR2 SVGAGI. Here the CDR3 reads CASSYLGMGPAEAFF. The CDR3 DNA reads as TGTGCCAGCAGTTATCTCGGCATGGGCCCAGCTGAAGCTTTCTTT.

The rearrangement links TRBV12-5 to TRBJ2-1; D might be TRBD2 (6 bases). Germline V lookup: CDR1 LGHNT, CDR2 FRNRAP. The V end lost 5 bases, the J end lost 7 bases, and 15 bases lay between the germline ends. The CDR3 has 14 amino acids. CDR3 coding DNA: TGTGCTAGTGGTCCCGGAGGGGTTTCGAATGAGCAGTTCTTC. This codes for CASGPGGVSNEQFF.

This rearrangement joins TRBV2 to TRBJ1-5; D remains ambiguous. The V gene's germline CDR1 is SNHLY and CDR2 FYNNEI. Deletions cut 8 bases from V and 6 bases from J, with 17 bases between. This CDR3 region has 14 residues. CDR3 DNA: TGTGCCAGCTCCCGGGGTACAGCTAGTCAGCCCCAGCATTTT. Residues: CASSRGTASQPQHF.